This TCR beta chain was observed in a study of shared clonotypes between healthy human individuals. On this clone: What it binds is not known.

This CDR3 contains 11 residues. Trimming stripped 3 bases from V and 4 bases from J, with 2 bases between. Germline assignment: CDR1 LGHNT and CDR2 FRNRAP. As originally analysed: Junction-only immunoSEQ sequences carried no quality scores, so filtering differed. Sequenced by immunoSEQ multiplex PCR; TCRdb stores in-frame clones only, minus some. That table furnishes V, J and clone size, whereas the DNA furnished D and trimming. The data hold about 2.4 million clones, with approximately 94% observed a single time. Whole-study findings and limits: Non-shared clonotypes had lower generation probabilities than those shared by all four donors.

The chain is built from TRBV12-5 and TRBJ2-3; D remains ambiguous. Material: naive CD4+ T cells from PBMCs. Subset in this sample: CD45RA+ positively selected. The clonotype originates from a man younger than 35 in good health. Some clones in this sample may be carry-over from other donors' samples. This CDR3 reads CASGFSDTQYF. For the CDR3, the DNA is TGTGCTAGTGGTTTTTCAGATACGCAGTATTTT.